The rows below give T cell receptor beta chains drawn from one sample of a study of cytomegalovirus exposure and HLA in healthy donors. Libraries were prepared by immunoSEQ multiplex PCR; TCRdb keeps only in-frame clonotypes and omits some of them. The sample lists over 150,000 clones, more than 80% occurring once. The sequencing sample was made of PBMCs. The receptors were sampled from a male donor in good health and CMV-seronegative. Each CDR3 is given without its conserved first and last residue. The size of a clone is reported for some rows only, either as once, few or many, or as a class for expanded clones.

TRBJ1-6 | TRBV7-9 | - | APPERGRGNSPLH
TRBJ2-5 | TRBV7-9 | - | ASSYRDRGWETQY
TRBJ2-5 | TRBV20-1 | few | SARVGETQY
TRBJ1-1 | TRBV27 | - | ASRTTGEAF
TRBJ1-6 | TRBV7-6 | - | ASSLGTGQGDSPLH
TRBJ2-1 | TRBV7-3 | once | ASSLRQGNNEQF
TRBJ1-1 | TRBV14 | - | ASSQYGQNTEAF
TRBJ2-1 | TRBV15 | few | ATSREGGGKYNEQF
TRBJ1-2 | TRBV20-1 | - | SARVQDGYT
TRBJ1-5 | TRBV2 | - | ASSEGPFGTLNQPQH
TRBJ2-5 | TRBV9 | - | ASSFRSGLAGPETQY
TRBJ1-2 | TRBV13 | - | ASSSRGSIDHGYT
TRBJ2-2 | TRBV28 | - | ASSLSGSATGELF
TRBJ1-1 | TRBV19 | few | ASSIRTGGANTEAF
TRBJ2-7 | TRBV4-1 | few | ASSQEQVDYEQY
TRBJ1-6 | TRBV5-6 | - | ASSLGSSYNSPLH
TRBJ2-7 | TRBV7-2 | - | ASSLDITRLAVTYEQY
TRBJ2-1 | TRBV29-1 | - | SVEISTGLFNEQF